Listed below are T cell receptor beta chains from one sample, sequenced in a study of blood T cell repertoires in COVID-19. The method was immunoSEQ multiplex PCR; TCRdb's version includes in-frame clones alone and lacks a portion of them. In the table there are over 150,000 clones, about 80% of which are singletons. Sequenced sample: peripheral blood. These receptors all stem from a woman aged 55-70 years with acute or convalescent COVID-19. CDR3s include the opening cysteine and the closing phenylalanine or tryptophan. The order of the fields is D gene, V gene, J gene, clone size, CDR3 DNA, CDR3 protein. D genes are given only for firm matches. Not all rows give a size; the values are once, few, many and, for expanded clones, a class.

d_gene: TRBD2; v_gene: TRBV7-9; j_gene: TRBJ2-3; abundance: -; CDR3nt: TGTGCCAGCAGCCGCGGGGGAACTAGCACAGATACGCAGTATTTT; CDR3aa: CASSRGGTSTDTQYF
d_gene: -; v_gene: TRBV7-3; j_gene: TRBJ1-1; abundance: -; CDR3nt: TGTGCCAGCAGCTCCCCTCGGGCTGAAGCTTTCTTT; CDR3aa: CASSSPRAEAFF
d_gene: TRBD2; v_gene: TRBV3-1/TRBV3-2; j_gene: TRBJ2-1; abundance: -; CDR3nt: TGTGCCAGCAGCCAAGATCGGCTAGCGGGGGGTCTATACAATGAGCAGTTCTTC; CDR3aa: CASSQDRLAGGLYNEQFF
d_gene: -; v_gene: TRBV12-3/TRBV12-4; j_gene: TRBJ1-2; abundance: -; CDR3nt: TGTGCCAGCAGAGAACAGGGATACAATGGCTACACCTTC; CDR3aa: CASREQGYNGYTF
d_gene: -; v_gene: TRBV5-1; j_gene: TRBJ2-2; abundance: -; CDR3nt: TGCGCCAGCAGCTTGGGGGAGAGTGGCGGGGAGCTGTTTTTT; CDR3aa: CASSLGESGGELFF
d_gene: -; v_gene: TRBV30; j_gene: TRBJ1-5; abundance: -; CDR3nt: TGTGCCTGGGGGACGGGATTCAATCAGCCCCAGCATTTT; CDR3aa: CAWGTGFNQPQHF
d_gene: -; v_gene: TRBV28; j_gene: TRBJ2-3; abundance: -; CDR3nt: TGTGCCAGCAGGCGGGGACAGACAGATACGCAGTATTTT; CDR3aa: CASRRGQTDTQYF
d_gene: -; v_gene: TRBV4-1; j_gene: TRBJ1-1; abundance: once; CDR3nt: TGCGCCAGCAGCCAAGTGGCGCCAGGAATAGACATGAACACTGAAGCTTTCTTT; CDR3aa: CASSQVAPGIDMNTEAFF
d_gene: -; v_gene: TRBV27; j_gene: TRBJ2-7; abundance: -; CDR3nt: TGTGCCAGCAGTTTAAGGAGGAGCTCCTACGAGCAGTACTTC; CDR3aa: CASSLRRSSYEQYF
d_gene: -; v_gene: TRBV11-2; j_gene: TRBJ1-2; abundance: -; CDR3nt: TGTGCCAGCAGCTTAGAGGCTGAAATTAACTATGGCTACACCTTC; CDR3aa: CASSLEAEINYGYTF
d_gene: -; v_gene: TRBV15; j_gene: TRBJ2-5; abundance: -; CDR3nt: TGTGCCACCAGCACTGCCCAGTTATCACTCAGACGGGGGGAGACCCAGTACTTC; CDR3aa: CATSTAQLSLRRGETQYF
d_gene: -; v_gene: TRBV18; j_gene: TRBJ1-2; abundance: -; CDR3nt: TGTGCCAGCTCACCTATCCGGGGGGACAAATCTAACTATGGCTACACCTTC; CDR3aa: CASSPIRGDKSNYGYTF
d_gene: TRBD1; v_gene: TRBV28; j_gene: TRBJ1-1; abundance: -; CDR3nt: TGTGCCAGCAAGGCAGGGGGCTATACTGAAGCTTTCTTT; CDR3aa: CASKAGGYTEAFF
d_gene: -; v_gene: TRBV7-9; j_gene: TRBJ1-3; abundance: -; CDR3nt: TGTGCCAGCAGCCCAAACGGGGTCTCTGGAAACACCATATATTTT; CDR3aa: CASSPNGVSGNTIYF
d_gene: -; v_gene: TRBV4-1; j_gene: TRBJ1-3; abundance: few; CDR3nt: TGCGCCAGCAGCCAAGAGGGGAGGGGGGGAGGAATAGCAAACACCATATATTTT; CDR3aa: CASSQEGRGGGIANTIYF
d_gene: TRBD1; v_gene: TRBV5-1; j_gene: TRBJ1-2; abundance: -; CDR3nt: TGCGCCAGCAGCACCGGGACAGAAAACTATGGCTACACCTTC; CDR3aa: CASSTGTENYGYTF
d_gene: TRBD2; v_gene: TRBV4-2; j_gene: TRBJ2-1; abundance: -; CDR3nt: TGTGCCAGCAGCCAAGGCGGGGGGGGCAACTACAATGAGCAGTTCTTC; CDR3aa: CASSQGGGGNYNEQFF
d_gene: -; v_gene: TRBV6-6; j_gene: TRBJ1-1; abundance: -; CDR3nt: TGTGCCAGCACTATTTCAGGGTGGGCTGAAGCTTTCTTT; CDR3aa: CASTISGWAEAFF
d_gene: -; v_gene: TRBV6-5; j_gene: TRBJ2-3; abundance: once; CDR3nt: TGTGCCAGCAGTACCGCCTCGGGTAACACAGATACGCAGTATTTT; CDR3aa: CASSTASGNTDTQYF
d_gene: -; v_gene: TRBV5-6; j_gene: TRBJ1-4; abundance: -; CDR3nt: TGTGCCAGCAGCACCGGCGGGGGGACCGGGGAAAAACTGTTTTTT; CDR3aa: CASSTGGGTGEKLFF
d_gene: -; v_gene: TRBV10-1; j_gene: TRBJ1-6; abundance: once; CDR3nt: TGCGCCAGTAGTCGGAGACAGCCTTATAATTCACCCCTCCACTTT; CDR3aa: CASSRRQPYNSPLHF
d_gene: -; v_gene: TRBV28; j_gene: TRBJ1-1; abundance: -; CDR3nt: TGTGCCAGCAGTTCCGGGGTAAACACTGAAGCTTTCTTT; CDR3aa: CASSSGVNTEAFF
d_gene: TRBD1; v_gene: TRBV24-1; j_gene: TRBJ1-2; abundance: -; CDR3nt: TGTGCCACCTCTAGTGGGGACAGGAAAAAGGGCTACACCTTC; CDR3aa: CATSSGDRKKGYTF
d_gene: -; v_gene: TRBV18; j_gene: TRBJ1-3; abundance: -; CDR3nt: TGTGCCAGCTCGCAAGGAGGTTCCATAGCAAACACCATATATTTT; CDR3aa: CASSQGGSIANTIYF
d_gene: -; v_gene: TRBV6-1; j_gene: TRBJ1-6; abundance: once; CDR3nt: TGTGCCAGCAGTGAAAGGCGGGGGATTTGGAAACCCCTCCACTTT; CDR3aa: CASSERRGIWKPLHF
d_gene: -; v_gene: TRBV12-3/TRBV12-4; j_gene: TRBJ1-1; abundance: -; CDR3nt: TGTGCCAGCAGTCCGAGGGGGGGTGAAGCTTTCTTT; CDR3aa: CASSPRGGEAFF
d_gene: -; v_gene: TRBV5-6; j_gene: TRBJ2-7; abundance: -; CDR3nt: TGTGCCAGCAGGAAGAGGAGACAGCTCTACGAGCAGTACTTC; CDR3aa: CASRKRRQLYEQYF
d_gene: TRBD2; v_gene: TRBV3-1/TRBV3-2; j_gene: TRBJ2-1; abundance: -; CDR3nt: TGTGCCAGCAGCCTTAGCGGGGGCCTCAATGAGCAGTTCTTC; CDR3aa: CASSLSGGLNEQFF
d_gene: TRBD1; v_gene: TRBV7-9; j_gene: TRBJ1-2; abundance: -; CDR3nt: TGTGCCAGCAGCTTAGGAGACAGGGTCGACTACACCTTC; CDR3aa: CASSLGDRVDYTF
d_gene: -; v_gene: TRBV27; j_gene: TRBJ2-7; abundance: -; CDR3nt: TGTGCCAGCAGTTTAGGACACCGAAGGCACGAGCAGTACTTC; CDR3aa: CASSLGHRRHEQYF
d_gene: -; v_gene: TRBV6-5; j_gene: TRBJ1-3; abundance: -; CDR3nt: TGTGCCAGCAGTTACTGGCCAGTCTCTGGAAACACCATATATTTT; CDR3aa: CASSYWPVSGNTIYF
d_gene: -; v_gene: TRBV6-6; j_gene: TRBJ2-7; abundance: -; CDR3nt: TGTGCCAGCTGGTCCGGGAGAGAGCAGTACTTC; CDR3aa: CASWSGREQYF
d_gene: -; v_gene: TRBV6-5; j_gene: TRBJ1-6; abundance: -; CDR3nt: TGTGCCAGCAGGGGGACATCCTCCTATAATTCACCCCTCCACTTT; CDR3aa: CASRGTSSYNSPLHF
d_gene: -; v_gene: TRBV7-9; j_gene: TRBJ1-1; abundance: -; CDR3nt: TGTGCCAGCAGACCGACAGGAAACACTGAAGCTTTCTTT; CDR3aa: CASRPTGNTEAFF
d_gene: TRBD1; v_gene: TRBV6-5; j_gene: TRBJ1-2; abundance: -; CDR3nt: TGTGCCAGCAGAACTACAGGGGGTCGTGGCTACACCTTC; CDR3aa: CASRTTGGRGYTF
d_gene: -; v_gene: TRBV4-1; j_gene: TRBJ1-2; abundance: -; CDR3nt: TGCGCCAGCAGCCAAGGAGCGGCCAGACGTAACTATGGCTACACCTTC; CDR3aa: CASSQGAARRNYGYTF
d_gene: TRBD1; v_gene: TRBV5-1; j_gene: TRBJ2-2; abundance: -; CDR3nt: TGCGCCAGCAGCAACCAGGGGGCATCCGGGGAGCTGTTTTTT; CDR3aa: CASSNQGASGELFF
d_gene: -; v_gene: TRBV10-3; j_gene: TRBJ2-3; abundance: once; CDR3nt: TGTGCCATCAGTGGCGGCGGCAGCACAGATACGCAGTATTTT; CDR3aa: CAISGGGSTDTQYF
d_gene: TRBD1; v_gene: TRBV2; j_gene: TRBJ1-2; abundance: -; CDR3nt: TGTGCCAGCAGCTTGGGACAGGGAAGTGATGGCTACACCTTC; CDR3aa: CASSLGQGSDGYTF
d_gene: -; v_gene: TRBV30; j_gene: TRBJ2-5; abundance: -; CDR3nt: TGTGCCTGGGGTCGGGTTACCCGAGGTGGGACCCAGTACTTC; CDR3aa: CAWGRVTRGGTQYF
d_gene: TRBD1; v_gene: TRBV19; j_gene: TRBJ1-5; abundance: -; CDR3nt: TGTGCCAGTAGTGGGGGACAGGGGCGCAATCAGCCCCAGCATTTT; CDR3aa: CASSGGQGRNQPQHF
d_gene: TRBD1; v_gene: TRBV30; j_gene: TRBJ2-4; abundance: -; CDR3nt: TGTGCCTGGAACCAGGGGGTCGCCAAAAACATTCAGTACTTC; CDR3aa: CAWNQGVAKNIQYF
d_gene: TRBD2; v_gene: TRBV10-1; j_gene: TRBJ2-3; abundance: -; CDR3nt: TGCGCCAGCAGTGAGTCCAGCGGGGGGAGGGGGACGCAGTATTTT; CDR3aa: CASSESSGGRGTQYF
d_gene: -; v_gene: TRBV4-1; j_gene: TRBJ1-6; abundance: -; CDR3nt: TGCGCCAGCAGCCAAGGGAGCTCCTATAATTCACCCCTCCACTTT; CDR3aa: CASSQGSSYNSPLHF
d_gene: -; v_gene: TRBV28; j_gene: TRBJ1-1; abundance: -; CDR3nt: TGTGCCAGCAGGCAGATTGAAGCTTTCTTT; CDR3aa: CASRQIEAFF
d_gene: TRBD1; v_gene: TRBV5-6; j_gene: TRBJ1-3; abundance: -; CDR3nt: TGTGCCAGCAGCTTACCGGGACAGGACCTCTCTGGAAACACCATATATTTT; CDR3aa: CASSLPGQDLSGNTIYF
d_gene: -; v_gene: TRBV3-1/TRBV3-2; j_gene: TRBJ1-2; abundance: -; CDR3nt: TGTGCCAGCAGCCAGGGGAACAGGGAATATGGCTACACCTTC; CDR3aa: CASSQGNREYGYTF
d_gene: TRBD1; v_gene: TRBV4-1; j_gene: TRBJ2-7; abundance: -; CDR3nt: TGCGCCAGCAGCCCCGGACAGGGCCCTAACTACGAGCAGTACTTC; CDR3aa: CASSPGQGPNYEQYF
d_gene: -; v_gene: TRBV2; j_gene: TRBJ1-1; abundance: few; CDR3nt: TGTGCCAGCAGTTTACAGGGTAGGGCGGTGAACACTGAAGCTTTCTTT; CDR3aa: CASSLQGRAVNTEAFF
d_gene: -; v_gene: TRBV27; j_gene: TRBJ2-5; abundance: -; CDR3nt: TGTGCCAGCAGTTTCGGCCTGGGACAATTTCGTGAGACCCAGTACTTC; CDR3aa: CASSFGLGQFRETQYF
d_gene: TRBD1; v_gene: TRBV4-1; j_gene: TRBJ1-2; abundance: -; CDR3nt: TGCGCCAGCAGCCCCGAGCGTAACTATGACAGGGGCTATGGCTACACCTTC; CDR3aa: CASSPERNYDRGYGYTF
d_gene: TRBD1; v_gene: TRBV7-9; j_gene: TRBJ2-1; abundance: -; CDR3nt: TGTGCCAGCAGCCAGGCCGGGACAGGGGGGAATGAGCAGTTCTTC; CDR3aa: CASSQAGTGGNEQFF
d_gene: -; v_gene: TRBV19; j_gene: TRBJ2-7; abundance: -; CDR3nt: TGTGCCAGTAGTATAGGCCCAACAGGGGAGCAGTACTTC; CDR3aa: CASSIGPTGEQYF
d_gene: TRBD1; v_gene: TRBV30; j_gene: TRBJ1-2; abundance: -; CDR3nt: TGTGCCTGGAGTGCCAACAGGGGAGGTGGCTACACCTTC; CDR3aa: CAWSANRGGGYTF
d_gene: -; v_gene: TRBV9; j_gene: TRBJ2-7; abundance: -; CDR3nt: TGTGCCAGCAGCCTACTCCCGGACAGCGCCTACGAGCAGTACTTC; CDR3aa: CASSLLPDSAYEQYF
d_gene: TRBD1; v_gene: TRBV6-5; j_gene: TRBJ1-2; abundance: -; CDR3nt: TGTGCCAGCACAGGGACAGGGCGCGAGAGAGGTGGCTACACCTTC; CDR3aa: CASTGTGRERGGYTF
d_gene: TRBD2; v_gene: TRBV11-2; j_gene: TRBJ2-3; abundance: -; CDR3nt: TGTGCCAGCAGCTTAGCAGCCCTAGCGGGGGGGCTGAGAGATACGCAGTATTTT; CDR3aa: CASSLAALAGGLRDTQYF
d_gene: -; v_gene: TRBV9; j_gene: TRBJ1-4; abundance: few; CDR3nt: TGTGCCAGCAGCGGCAGGGAAACTAATGAAAAACTGTTTTTT; CDR3aa: CASSGRETNEKLFF
d_gene: TRBD1; v_gene: TRBV18; j_gene: TRBJ2-4; abundance: few; CDR3nt: TGTGCCAGCTCAGTCGCCGAGGTCCGACAGGGGACAGCGTACTTC; CDR3aa: CASSVAEVRQGTAYF